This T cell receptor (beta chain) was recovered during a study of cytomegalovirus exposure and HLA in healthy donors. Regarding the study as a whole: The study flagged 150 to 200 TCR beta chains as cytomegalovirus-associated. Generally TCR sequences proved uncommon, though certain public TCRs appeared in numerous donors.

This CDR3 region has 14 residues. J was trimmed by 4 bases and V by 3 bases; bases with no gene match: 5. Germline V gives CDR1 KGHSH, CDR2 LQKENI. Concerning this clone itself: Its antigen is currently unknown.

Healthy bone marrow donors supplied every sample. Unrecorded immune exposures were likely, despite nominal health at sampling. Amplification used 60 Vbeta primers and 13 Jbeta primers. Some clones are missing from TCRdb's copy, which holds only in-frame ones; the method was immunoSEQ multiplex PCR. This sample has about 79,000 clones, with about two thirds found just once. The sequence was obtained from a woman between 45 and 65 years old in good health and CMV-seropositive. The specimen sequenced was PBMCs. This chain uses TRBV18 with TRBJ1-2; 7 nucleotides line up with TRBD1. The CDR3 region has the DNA TGTGCCAGCTCACCCGGGACAGCCTTCTATGGCTACACCTTC. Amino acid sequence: CASSPGTAFYGYTF.